This TCR beta chain emerged from a study of PD-1 blockade in classical Hodgkin lymphoma. The V and J ends lost 1 base and 4 bases respectively, with 11 bases between them. Germline V gene data show CDR1 as MNHEY and CDR2 as SMNVEV (reference sequence). This CDR3 comprises 16 residues. Time point in this sample: cycle 4 day 1 (C4D1), after more than 5 weeks of nivolumab. Autologous stem cell transplantation was followed by relapse in every patient, and brentuximab vedotin exposure varied. Out of thawed PBMCs, magnetic negative selection purified CD4+ T cells. Data came from immunoSEQ multiplex PCR; TCRdb stores just in-frame clones and leaves some out. The table lists more than 25,000 clones, approximately 80% of them singletons.

This rearrangement joins TRBV27 to TRBJ2-6; TRBD1 might be the D (7 bases). The material was CD4+ T cells from blood, obtained before the fourth cycle of nivolumab. The TCR originated in a human donor with classical Hodgkin lymphoma. This chain's CDR3 is CASSLWRGQGANVLTF. As DNA, the CDR3 is TGTGCCAGCAGTTTATGGAGGGGGCAAGGGGCCAACGTCCTGACTTTC. Full variable domain (rest looked up from reference TRBV27 and TRBJ2-6): EAQVTQNPRYLITVTGKKLTVTCSQNMNHEYMSWYRQDPGLGLRQIYYSMNVEVTDKGDVPEGYKVSRKEKRNFPLILESPSPNQTSLYFCASSLWRGQGANVLTFGAGSRLTVL.